This T cell receptor (beta chain) was documented in a study of T cell repertoires in cytomegalovirus infection. There are 14 residues in the CDR3. The J segment lost 0 bases and the V segment lost 5 bases, leaving 4 bases of the junction unmatched. The germline V gene has CDR1 SQVTM and CDR2 ANQGSEA. This clonotype was seen a few times. TCRdb reprocessed the reads with MiXCR, giving one entry per CDR3 protein. The repertoire holds 450,000 to 550,000 distinct CDR3 sequences, with approximately 15% as singletons. This clonotype originated in a human donor in good health (CMV status not recorded). Some clones in this sample may be carry-over from other donors' samples. This sequence joins TRBV29-1 and TRBJ1-3; 7 bases align to TRBD1. Sample: CD8+ T cells from PBMCs. The CDR3 DNA sequence: TGCAGCGTTCTAGACAGGGTCTCTGGAAACACCATATATTTT. This codes for CSVLDRVSGNTIYF.